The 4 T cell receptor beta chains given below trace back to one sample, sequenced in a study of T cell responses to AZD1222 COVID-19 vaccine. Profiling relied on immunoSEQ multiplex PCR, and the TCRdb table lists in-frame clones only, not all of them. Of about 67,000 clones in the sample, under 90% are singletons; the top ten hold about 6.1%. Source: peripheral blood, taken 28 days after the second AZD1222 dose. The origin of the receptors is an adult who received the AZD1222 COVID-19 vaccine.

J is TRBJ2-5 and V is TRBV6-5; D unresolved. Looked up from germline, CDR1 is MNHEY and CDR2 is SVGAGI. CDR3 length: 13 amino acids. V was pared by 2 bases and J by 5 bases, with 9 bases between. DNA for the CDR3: TGTGCCAGCAGTTACAGGGTTGGGGAGACCCAGTACTTC. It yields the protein CASSYRVGETQYF.

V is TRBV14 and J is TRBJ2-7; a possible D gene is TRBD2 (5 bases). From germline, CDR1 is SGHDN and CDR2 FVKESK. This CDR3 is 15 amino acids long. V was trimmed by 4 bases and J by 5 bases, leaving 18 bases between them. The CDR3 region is CASSRLGSRVDEQYF. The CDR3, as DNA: TGTGCCAGCAGCCGTCTTGGGAGTCGGGTTGACGAGCAGTACTTC.

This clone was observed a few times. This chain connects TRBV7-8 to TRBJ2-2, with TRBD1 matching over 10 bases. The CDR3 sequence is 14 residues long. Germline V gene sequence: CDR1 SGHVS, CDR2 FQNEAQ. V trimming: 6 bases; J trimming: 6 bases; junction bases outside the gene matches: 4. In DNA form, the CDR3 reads TGTGCCAGCAGGAGACAGGGGGCGGCCGGGGAGCTGTTTTTT. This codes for CASRRQGAAGELFF. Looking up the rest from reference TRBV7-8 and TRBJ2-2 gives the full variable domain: GAGVSQSPRYKVAKRGQDVALRCDPISGHVSLFWYQQALGQGPEFLTYFQNEAQLDKSGLPSDRFFAERPEGSVSTLKIQRTQQEDSAVYLCASRRQGAAGELFFGEGSRLTVL.

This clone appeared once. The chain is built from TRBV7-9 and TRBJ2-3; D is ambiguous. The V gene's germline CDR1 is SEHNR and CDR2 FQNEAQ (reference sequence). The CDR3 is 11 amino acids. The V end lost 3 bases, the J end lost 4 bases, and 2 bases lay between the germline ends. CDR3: CASSFPDTQYF. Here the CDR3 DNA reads TGTGCCAGCAGCTTCCCAGATACGCAGTATTTT.